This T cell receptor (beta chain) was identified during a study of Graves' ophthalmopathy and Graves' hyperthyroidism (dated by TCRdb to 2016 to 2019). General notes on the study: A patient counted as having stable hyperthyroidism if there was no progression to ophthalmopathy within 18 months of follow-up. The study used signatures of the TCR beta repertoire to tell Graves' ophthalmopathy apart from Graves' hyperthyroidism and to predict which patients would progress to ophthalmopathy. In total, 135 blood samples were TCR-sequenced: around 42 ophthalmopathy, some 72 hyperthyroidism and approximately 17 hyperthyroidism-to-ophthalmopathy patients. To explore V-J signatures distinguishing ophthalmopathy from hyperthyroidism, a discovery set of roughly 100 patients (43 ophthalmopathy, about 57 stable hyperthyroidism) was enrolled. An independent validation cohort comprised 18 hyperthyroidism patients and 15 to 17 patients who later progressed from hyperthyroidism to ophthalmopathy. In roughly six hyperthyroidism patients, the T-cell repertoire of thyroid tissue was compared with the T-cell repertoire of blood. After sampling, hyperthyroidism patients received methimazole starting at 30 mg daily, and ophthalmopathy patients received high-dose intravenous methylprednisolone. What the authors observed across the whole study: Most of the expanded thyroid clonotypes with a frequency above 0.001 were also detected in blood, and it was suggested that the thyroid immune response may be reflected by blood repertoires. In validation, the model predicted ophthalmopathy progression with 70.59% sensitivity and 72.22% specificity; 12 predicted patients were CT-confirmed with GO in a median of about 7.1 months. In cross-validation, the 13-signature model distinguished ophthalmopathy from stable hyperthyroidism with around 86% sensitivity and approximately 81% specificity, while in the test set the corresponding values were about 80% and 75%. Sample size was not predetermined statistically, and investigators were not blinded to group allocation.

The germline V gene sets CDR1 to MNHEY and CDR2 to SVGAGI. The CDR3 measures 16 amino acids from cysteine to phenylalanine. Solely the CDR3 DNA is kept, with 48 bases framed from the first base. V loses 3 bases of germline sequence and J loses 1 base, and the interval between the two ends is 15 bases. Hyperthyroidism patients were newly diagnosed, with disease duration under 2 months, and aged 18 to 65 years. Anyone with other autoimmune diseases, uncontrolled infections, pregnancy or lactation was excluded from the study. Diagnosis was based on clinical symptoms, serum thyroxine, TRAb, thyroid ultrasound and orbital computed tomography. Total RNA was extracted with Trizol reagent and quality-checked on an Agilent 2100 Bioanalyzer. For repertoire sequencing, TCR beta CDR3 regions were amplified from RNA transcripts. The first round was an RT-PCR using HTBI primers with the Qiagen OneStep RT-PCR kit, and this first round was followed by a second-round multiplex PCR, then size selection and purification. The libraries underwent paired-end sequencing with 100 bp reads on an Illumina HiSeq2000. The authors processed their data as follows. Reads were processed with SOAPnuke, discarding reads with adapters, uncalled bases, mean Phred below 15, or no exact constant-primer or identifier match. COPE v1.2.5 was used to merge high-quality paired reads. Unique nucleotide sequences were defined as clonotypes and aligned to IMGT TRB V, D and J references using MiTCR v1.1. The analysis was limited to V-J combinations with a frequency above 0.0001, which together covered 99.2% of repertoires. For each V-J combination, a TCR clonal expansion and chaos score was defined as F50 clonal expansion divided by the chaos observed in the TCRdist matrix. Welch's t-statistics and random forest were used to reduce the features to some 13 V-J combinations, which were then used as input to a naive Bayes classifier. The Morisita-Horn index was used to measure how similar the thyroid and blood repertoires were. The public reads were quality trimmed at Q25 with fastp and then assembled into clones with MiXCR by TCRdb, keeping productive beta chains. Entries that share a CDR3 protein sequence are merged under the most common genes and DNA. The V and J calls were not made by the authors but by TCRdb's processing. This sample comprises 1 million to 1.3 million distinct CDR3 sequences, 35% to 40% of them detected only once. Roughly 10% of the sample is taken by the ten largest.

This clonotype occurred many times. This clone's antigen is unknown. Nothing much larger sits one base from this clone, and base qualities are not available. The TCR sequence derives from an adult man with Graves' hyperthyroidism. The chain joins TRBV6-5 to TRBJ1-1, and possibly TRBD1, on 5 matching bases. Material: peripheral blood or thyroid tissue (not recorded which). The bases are TGTGCCAGCAGTTATTCGATCAGGGTTGGGAACACTGAAGCTTTCTTT. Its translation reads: CASSYSIRVGNTEAFF.